This T cell receptor beta chain comes out of a study of shared clonotypes between healthy human individuals. Study-level points and caveats: Among a handful of donors, approximately 5% of naive CD4 clonotypes were found in common.

TCRdb's table, derived via immunoSEQ multiplex PCR, lists solely in-frame clones and lacks some. This table has over 100,000 clones, about 63% appearing once. On this clone: Its antigen is currently unknown.

The CDR3 length is 11 residues. Germline V gene lookup returns CDR1 SQVTM and CDR2 ANQGSEA. After removal of 7 bases from V and 8 bases from J, the junction contained 6 bases not matched to a gene. Adults of Caucasian background living in Nashville, Tennessee made up all donors. This TCR derives from a woman aged 30 to 39 in good health. The rearrangement uses TRBV29-1 and TRBJ1-1; the match to TRBD1 covers 8 bases. The sequencing input was memory CD8+ T cells sorted from blood. Subset indicated: CD45RO+ cells pooled with CCR7-negative TemRA cells. CDR3 in amino acids: CSALTGVEAFF. The CDR3 DNA follows: TGCAGCGCCCTGACAGGGGTCGAAGCTTTCTTT.